This T cell receptor beta chain was identified during a study of blood T cell repertoires in COVID-19. About the research overall: The United States, Italy and Spain provided the acute and convalescent COVID-19 samples. The cDNA or gDNA used as material had been derived from T cells, B-cell-depleted T cells, or PBMCs.

Trimming cost V 3 bases and J 4 bases; bases outside gene matches: 3. The germline gives CDR1 GTSNPN, CDR2 SVGIG (reference sequence). This CDR3 is 14 amino acids long. Per the study methods: Nucleated cell number was recorded as an estimate derived from reference gene primer amplification. Some clones are missing from TCRdb's copy, which holds only in-frame ones; the method was immunoSEQ multiplex PCR. The DNA gave D and trimming, while V, J and clone size come from that table. The table lists around 140,000 clones, more than 75% of them singletons, with 4.5% to 6% in the top ten. This TCR derives from a human donor in a cohort sampled during active COVID-19. Sequencing was done on a sample of peripheral blood. The rearrangement links TRBV30 to TRBJ2-3, with 11 bases identical to TRBD2. CDR3 nucleotide sequence: TGTGCCTGGAGGACTAGCGGGAAAGCAGATACGCAGTATTTT. Its translation: CAWRTSGKADTQYF.